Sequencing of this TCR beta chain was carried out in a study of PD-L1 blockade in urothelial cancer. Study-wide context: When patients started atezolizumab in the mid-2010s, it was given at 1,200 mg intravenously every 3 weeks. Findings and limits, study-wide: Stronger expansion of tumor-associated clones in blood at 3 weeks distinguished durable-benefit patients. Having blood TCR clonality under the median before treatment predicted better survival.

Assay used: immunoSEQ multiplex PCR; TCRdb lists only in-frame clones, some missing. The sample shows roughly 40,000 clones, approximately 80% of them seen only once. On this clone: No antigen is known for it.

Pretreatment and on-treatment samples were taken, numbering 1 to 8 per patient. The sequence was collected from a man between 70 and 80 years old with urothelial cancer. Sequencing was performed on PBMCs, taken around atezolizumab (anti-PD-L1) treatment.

In DNA form, the CDR3 reads TGTGCCAGCAGCTTAGGTGACCGGGACGAGCAGTACTTC. Its translation is CASSLGDRDEQYF. The rearrangement uses TRBV7-8 and TRBJ2-7; D uncertain. Trimming removed 1 base from V and 5 bases from J, with 9 bases in between. Per germline, CDR1 SGHVS and CDR2 FQNEAQ. The CDR3 loop spans 13 amino acids.